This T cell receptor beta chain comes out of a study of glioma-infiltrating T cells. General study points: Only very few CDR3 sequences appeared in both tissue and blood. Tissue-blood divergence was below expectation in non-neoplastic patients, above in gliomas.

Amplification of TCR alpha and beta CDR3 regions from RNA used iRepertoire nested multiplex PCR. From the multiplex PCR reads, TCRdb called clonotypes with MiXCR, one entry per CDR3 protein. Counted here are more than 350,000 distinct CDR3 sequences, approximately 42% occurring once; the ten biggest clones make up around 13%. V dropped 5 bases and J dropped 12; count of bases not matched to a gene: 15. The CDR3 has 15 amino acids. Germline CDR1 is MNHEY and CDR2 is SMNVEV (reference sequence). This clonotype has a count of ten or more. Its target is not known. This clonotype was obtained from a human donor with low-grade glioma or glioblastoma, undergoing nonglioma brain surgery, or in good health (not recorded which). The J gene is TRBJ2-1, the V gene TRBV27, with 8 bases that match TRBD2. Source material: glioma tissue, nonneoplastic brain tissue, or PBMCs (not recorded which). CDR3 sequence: CASSPGTSSYTAQFF. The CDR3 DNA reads TGTGCCAGCAGTCCGGGGACTAGTTCCTACACAGCGCAGTTCTTC.